Listed below are T cell receptor beta chains from one sample, sequenced in a study of blood T cells in healthy people across ages. MiXCR, applied by TCRdb to the 5' RACE reads, yields one record per CDR3 protein. This table has around 1,500,000 distinct CDR3 sequences, approximately 42% appearing once. The sequenced sample was blood. The receptors derive from a woman between 18 and 29 years old in good health. The CDR3 runs from the conserved cysteine through the conserved F or W. A D gene is named only where the DNA matches it firmly. A clone size is listed for some rows: how often the clone was seen (once, few, many), or a class if it is expanded.

size | J | V | D | CDR3 | DNA
- | TRBJ1-1 | TRBV27 | - | CASSPGLADTEAFF | TGTGCCAGCAGTCCGGGACTGGCGGACACTGAAGCTTTCTTT
- | TRBJ2-6 | TRBV15 | - | CATLHGGAGANVLTF | TGTGCCACCTTACACGGGGGAGCTGGGGCCAACGTCCTGACTTTC
- | TRBJ2-1 | TRBV30 | - | CAWTVGGSYNEQFF | TGTGCCTGGACCGTCGGGGGCTCCTACAATGAGCAGTTCTTC
- | TRBJ2-2 | TRBV11-1 | TRBD1 | CASSLEGAYTGELFF | TGTGCCAGCAGCTTAGAGGGGGCGTACACCGGGGAGCTGTTTTTT
- | TRBJ2-7 | TRBV7-2 | TRBD1 | CASSSGQGLNEQYF | TGTGCCAGCAGCTCCGGACAGGGGTTGAACGAGCAGTACTTC
few | TRBJ2-1 | TRBV2 | TRBD2 | CASSEGLAGGRPQDNEQFF | TGTGCCAGCAGTGAAGGACTAGCGGGAGGTCGACCCCAGGACAATGAGCAGTTCTTC
- | TRBJ2-7 | TRBV6-1 | TRBD2 | CASSGTSWHEQYF | TGTGCCAGCAGTGGGACTAGCTGGCACGAGCAGTACTTC
- | TRBJ2-7 | TRBV10-3 | - | CAISEAGLGTYEQYF | TGTGCCATCAGTGAGGCGGGACTCGGAACCTACGAGCAGTACTTC
many | TRBJ2-5 | TRBV20-1 | - | CSASLGQETQYF | TGCAGTGCTAGTCTTGGGCAAGAGACCCAGTACTTC
- | TRBJ2-5 | TRBV19 | TRBD1 | CASSREYRGEQYF | TGTGCCAGTAGTAGAGAGTACAGGGGTGAGCAGTACTTC
- | TRBJ2-3 | TRBV9 | TRBD2 | CASSVAKRGTDTQYF | TGTGCCAGCAGCGTAGCTAAGCGGGGGACAGATACGCAGTATTTT
few | TRBJ1-5 | TRBV2 | - | CASGGGTNQPQHF | TGTGCCAGCGGGGGGGGCACTAATCAGCCCCAGCATTTT
many | TRBJ2-7 | TRBV5-1 | TRBD2 | CASAGDSYEQYF | TGCGCCAGTGCGGGGGACTCCTACGAGCAGTACTTC
few | TRBJ1-2 | TRBV4-2 | - | CASSQDLAGGYGYTF | TGTGCCAGCAGCCAAGATTTGGCAGGCGGCTATGGCTACACCTTC
- | TRBJ2-4 | TRBV20-1 | - | CSARLSLAKNIQYF | TGCAGTGCTAGACTCTCGTTAGCCAAAAACATTCAGTACTTC
once | TRBJ1-1 | TRBV18 | TRBD1 | CASSPQTGYTEAFF | TGTGCCAGCTCACCCCAGACAGGGTACACTGAAGCTTTCTTT
- | TRBJ2-3 | TRBV10-3 | - | CAISVGGTRTDTQYF | TGTGCCATCAGTGTAGGGGGAACCCGCACAGATACGCAGTATTTT
- | TRBJ2-3 | TRBV9 | TRBD2 | CASSVGPSGSTDTQYF | TGTGCCAGCAGCGTAGGTCCTAGCGGGAGCACAGATACGCAGTATTTT
- | TRBJ2-5 | TRBV18 | - | CASSPPGLTEANEQYF | TGTGCCAGCTCACCACCGGGACTGACCGAAGCTAATGAGCAGTACTTC
few | TRBJ1-2 | TRBV12-3/TRBV12-4 | - | CASSYQGLRAPEGGYTF | TGTGCCAGCAGTTACCAAGGTTTAAGGGCCCCAGAGGGGGGCTACACCTTC
- | TRBJ2-7 | TRBV10-3 | - | CAISTSGIGLLGHEQYF | TGTGCCATCAGTACCTCGGGGATTGGCTTGCTGGGCCACGAGCAGTACTTC
once | TRBJ2-7 | TRBV3-1 | - | CASSQTRINEQYF | TGTGCCAGCAGCCAGACTAGGATCAATGAGCAGTACTTC